These 25 T cell receptor beta chains originate from one sample sequenced in a study of a mutant IDH1 vaccine in newly diagnosed glioma. Time point described: week 35, safety follow-up. Vaccine doses each comprised 300 ug of mutant IDH1 20-mer peptide, with topical imiquimod. Antigen specificity for these receptors is unknown. Sequenced by immunoSEQ multiplex PCR; TCRdb stores in-frame clones only, minus some. The data contain roughly 52,000 clones, 76% of them singletons. Sequenced material: PBMCs, taken from a glioma patient whose treatment included an IDH1 peptide vaccine. All receptors come from a man in his forties with glioma.

The chain combines TRBV19 with TRBJ2-1; 8 nucleotides line up with TRBD2. The CDR3 is 15 residues long. Germline CDR1 reads LNHDA; CDR2 reads SQIVND (reference sequence). The V gene end was trimmed by 3 bases and the J gene end by 3 bases; junction bases not matched to a gene: 4. The CDR3 is CASSISSGNYNEQFF. DNA for the CDR3: TGTGCCAGTAGTATTAGTAGCGGGAACTACAATGAGCAGTTCTTC.

This clone was seen a few times. The V gene is TRBV14, the J gene TRBJ1-4; 9 nucleotides align to TRBD1. Germline trimming cut 0 bases from V and 1 base from J; bases unmatched to any gene: 6. The CDR3 is made up of 18 amino acids. Germline V gene lookup returns CDR1 SGHDN and CDR2 FVKESK. This chain's CDR3 is CASSQDLTGGLTNEKLFF. CDR3 DNA: TGTGCCAGCAGCCAAGACTTAACAGGGGGCTTAACTAATGAAAAACTGTTTTTT.

The chain carries TRBV4-3 and TRBJ2-1; the match to TRBD2 covers 11 bases. Germline V gene lookup returns CDR1 LGHNA and CDR2 YSLEER. With 5 bases clipped from V and 2 bases from J, the junction kept 5 bases outside the gene matches. This CDR3 is built from 16 residues. The CDR3 DNA sequence: TGCGCCAGCAGCTCTCTAGCGGGAGGCCCCTACAATGAGCAGTTCTTC. It codes for CASSSLAGGPYNEQFF.

The chain combines TRBV2 with TRBJ2-3; D call uncertain. Trimming removed 4 bases from V and 3 bases from J, with 11 bases in between. The CDR3 consists of 14 residues. Germline values: CDR1 SNHLY, CDR2 FYNNEI. CDR3 residues: CASSVNPITDTQYF. As DNA, the CDR3 is TGTGCCAGCAGTGTGAACCCCATTACAGATACGCAGTATTTT.

The V gene is TRBV6-5, the J gene TRBJ2-5; perhaps TRBD1 as D (6 bases). V lost 5 bases and J lost 2, with 12 bases in between. The CDR3 extends over 14 amino acids. Per the germline V gene, CDR1 is MNHEY and CDR2 is SVGAGI. The DNA of the CDR3 is TGTGCCAGCAGTCACCGACAGGTTCAAGAGACCCAGTACTTC. This translates into CASSHRQVQETQYF.

The chain couples TRBV7-2 to TRBJ2-1; TRBD2 aligns across 10 bases. With 4 bases clipped from V and 7 bases from J, the junction kept 13 bases outside the gene matches. The CDR3 has 17 amino acids. Looked up from germline, CDR1 is SGHTA and CDR2 is FQGNSA. CDR3 DNA: TGTGCCAGCAGCTCGTCTAGCGGGAGCGGGGTTCAGAATGAGCAGTTCTTC. The encoded protein is CASSSSSGSGVQNEQFF.

The J gene is TRBJ2-1, the V gene TRBV30, with a possible D match to TRBD1 (5 bases). Looked up from germline, CDR1 is GTSNPN and CDR2 is SVGIG (reference sequence). Deletions cut 3 bases from V and 6 bases from J, with 9 bases between. The CDR3 has 12 amino acids. As DNA, the CDR3 is TGTGCCTGGAGGGGGCTGATCAATGAGCAGTTCTTC. As protein: CAWRGLINEQFF.

This clone was detected only a few times. V and J are TRBV30 and TRBJ1-2, with D tentatively TRBD1 (5 bases). Germline lookup yields CDR1 GTSNPN and CDR2 SVGIG (reference sequence). V was pared by 3 bases and J by 4 bases, with 15 bases between. This CDR3 spans 14 amino acids. The CDR3 loop reads CAWRISGEIYGYTF. The DNA of the CDR3 is TGTGCCTGGAGAATATCGGGGGAGATCTATGGCTACACCTTC.

The V gene is TRBV5-6, the J gene TRBJ2-7; 13 bases are shared with TRBD2. The CDR3 length is 13 residues. V gave up 7 bases and J gave up 2 bases; unmatched junction bases: 0. CDR1 and CDR2 from the germline V gene are SGHDT and YYEEEE. CDR3 sequence (DNA): TGTGCCAGCGGGACTAGCGGGACCTACGAGCAGTACTTC. Translation: CASGTSGTYEQYF.

V usage is TRBV5-1 and J usage is TRBJ2-5; D is possibly TRBD1 or TRBD2 (6 bases each). V dropped 0 bases and J dropped 5 bases, with 14 bases sitting between them. The CDR3 sequence is 15 residues long. Germline CDR1 and CDR2: SGHRS and YFSETQ. This CDR3 is CASSLGPGGGETQYF. In DNA, the CDR3 is TGCGCCAGCAGCTTGGGTCCCGGAGGGGGGGAGACCCAGTACTTC.

CDR3 region: CASSLGRGTGELFF. The CDR3 DNA reads as TGTGCCAGCAGCCTAGGGAGGGGCACCGGGGAGCTGTTTTTT. This chain links TRBV4-2 with TRBJ2-2; TRBD2 matches 7 bases. The V segment lost 4 bases and the J segment 4 bases; nucleotides outside the gene matches: 3. The CDR3 is made up of 14 amino acids. Germline V lookup: CDR1 LGHNA, CDR2 YNFKEQ.

The V gene is TRBV4-2, the J gene TRBJ1-5; D perhaps matches TRBD1 (5 bases). The ends were cut back, 4 bases at V and 3 bases at J, with 16 bases in the middle. Germline V gene sequence: CDR1 LGHNA, CDR2 YNFKEQ. This CDR3 contains 16 residues. CDR3 region: CASSRRFDSFNQPQHF. DNA for the CDR3: TGTGCCAGCAGCCGCCGGTTTGACAGCTTCAATCAGCCCCAGCATTTT.

This clone was seen once. The chain joins TRBV10-2 to TRBJ2-1; TRBD2 matches 9 bases. Trimming at V came to 7 bases and at J to 6 bases, leaving 10 bases not matched to a gene. The germline gives CDR1 WSHSY, CDR2 SAAADI. The CDR3 totals 15 residues. Here the CDR3 reads CASIAGERWGNEQFF. CDR3 DNA sequence: TGCGCCAGCATAGCGGGAGAAAGGTGGGGCAATGAGCAGTTCTTC.

The chain joins TRBV18 to TRBJ2-2; 7 bases agree with TRBD1. Germline values: CDR1 KGHSH, CDR2 LQKENI. CDR3 size: 14 residues. The J segment lost 7 bases and the V segment lost 6 bases, leaving 8 bases of the junction unmatched. The CDR3 here is CASSGQLNRGELFF. The CDR3 nucleotides read TGTGCCAGCTCGGGACAGCTTAACCGCGGGGAGCTGTTTTTT. Supplemented by reference TRBV18 and TRBJ2-2, the full variable domain reads NAGVMQNPRHLVRRRGQEARLRCSPMKGHSHVYWYRQLPEEGLKFMVYLQKENIIDESGMPKERFSAEFPKEGPSILRIQQVVRGDSAAYFCASSGQLNRGELFFGEGSRLTVL.

The chain combines TRBV27 with TRBJ2-2; no firm D call. The V end was cut by 4 bases, the J end by 0 bases, with 18 bases between. The CDR3 is 18 residues long. Germline loops: CDR1 MNHEY, CDR2 SMNVEV (reference sequence). The CDR3 nucleotides are TGTGCCAGCAGTTCTAGTTGGGCTACCGTATCGAACACCGGGGAGCTGTTTTTT. Its protein product is CASSSSWATVSNTGELFF.

The V gene is TRBV7-2, the J gene TRBJ1-1; D gene unclear. Germline V gene data show CDR1 as SGHTA and CDR2 as FQGNSA. Trimming took off 4 bases at V and 1 base at J, with 13 bases between the two ends. The CDR3 has 15 amino acids. This CDR3 is CASSSRRIQNTEAFF. CDR3 bases: TGTGCCAGCAGCTCGCGACGGATCCAGAACACTGAAGCTTTCTTT.

CDR3 nucleotides: TGTGCCAGCAATCTACAGGGGAACACTGAAGCTTTCTTT. It encodes CASNLQGNTEAFF. The rearrangement joins TRBV6-6 to TRBJ1-1, with D possibly matching TRBD1 (6 bases). The CDR3 is made up of 13 amino acids. Germline-derived CDR1 and CDR2 are MNHNY and SVGAGI (reference sequence). Between the trimmed V and J ends, which lost 7 bases and 1 base, there was a span of 10 bases.

The chain couples TRBV4-1 to TRBJ2-1, with TRBD2 matching over 10 bases. From germline, CDR1 is MGHRA and CDR2 YSYEKL. This CDR3 contains 17 residues. After removal of 0 bases from V and 7 bases from J, the junction contained 9 bases not matched to a gene. In nucleotides, the CDR3 is TGCGCCAGCAGCCAAGATCGGGGGGTAGCGGGAGGTAATGAGCAGTTCTTC. This codes for CASSQDRGVAGGNEQFF.

The chain employs TRBV5-1 and TRBJ1-4; TRBD1 is a possible D gene (5 bases). CDR3 length: 15 amino acids. V was clipped by 4 bases and J by 5 bases, with 15 bases between them. Germline loops: CDR1 SGHRS, CDR2 YFSETQ. This chain's CDR3 is CASSPGIGGNEKLFF. As DNA, the CDR3 is TGCGCCAGCAGCCCGGGAATTGGGGGGAATGAAAAACTGTTTTTT.

The gene calls are TRBV2 and TRBJ2-5; 7 nucleotides match TRBD1. V trimming: 7 bases; J trimming: 4 bases; junction bases outside the gene matches: 12. This CDR3 contains 15 residues. Germline V CDR1 and CDR2: SNHLY, FYNNEI. CDR3 residues: CASIGDRQFRETQYF. CDR3 in DNA: TGTGCCAGCATCGGGGACAGACAATTTCGAGAGACCCAGTACTTC.

For this clone: A much larger clone lies one base from this, so it may be a read error. Other DNA sequences in the sample encode the same CDR3. The chain couples TRBV18 to TRBJ1-3, with TRBD1 identical over 11 bases. This CDR3 region has 15 residues. V gave up 3 bases and J gave up 9 bases; unmatched junction bases: 7. CDR1 and CDR2 (germline): KGHSH, LQKENI. The CDR3 region has the DNA TGTGCCAGCTCACCCGGACAGGGGGCGCGAGGCACCATATATTTT. It codes for CASSPGQGARGTIYF. Combining the CDR3 with reference TRBV18 and TRBJ1-3 gives the whole variable domain NAGVMQNPRHLVRRRGQEARLRCSPMKGHSHVYWYRQLPEEGLKFMVYLQKENIIDESGMPKERFSAEFPKEGPSILRIQQVVRGDSAAYFCASSPGQGARGTIYFGEGSWLTVV.

The chain links TRBV5-8 to TRBJ2-1; TRBD2 aligns across 10 bases. CDR1 and CDR2 from the germline V gene are SGHTS and YDEGEE. The CDR3 covers 17 residues. V lost 5 bases and J lost 0; bases outside the gene matches: 8. CDR3 sequence reads: CASRPLLAGASYNEQFF. CDR3 nucleotide sequence: TGTGCCAGCAGACCCCTCCTAGCGGGAGCCTCCTACAATGAGCAGTTCTTC. Full variable domain (missing parts from reference TRBV5-8 and TRBJ2-1): EAGVTQSPTHLIKTRGQQATLRCSPISGHTSVYWYQQALGLGLQFLLWYDEGEERNRGNFPPRFSGRQFPNYSSELNVNALELEDSALYLCASRPLLAGASYNEQFFGPGTRLTVL.

The chain is built from TRBV4-1 and TRBJ2-3; 7 positions match TRBD2. The germline CDR1 and CDR2 sequences are MGHRA and YSYEKL. The CDR3 is made up of 16 amino acids. The V segment lost 0 bases and the J segment 3 bases; nucleotides outside the gene matches: 6. CDR3 DNA: TGCGCCAGCAGCCAAGATACGGCGGGAGTAACAGATACGCAGTATTTT. This encodes CASSQDTAGVTDTQYF.

As regards this clone: No conserved phenylalanine or tryptophan ends this CDR3, so it is likely a read error. The chain recombines TRBV5-1 with TRBJ1-1, with D perhaps matching TRBD1 (6 bases). The CDR3 has 14 residues. Trimming shortened V by 4 bases and J by 4 bases, and 14 bases separated the two germline ends. CDR1 is SGHRS and CDR2 is YFSETQ in the germline V gene. CDR3 coding DNA: TGCGCCAGCAGCGCATCACAGGGAGCCACTGAAGCTTTCCTT. Its protein is CASSASQGATEAFL.

V usage is TRBV27 and J usage is TRBJ2-6; tentative D call: TRBD2 (6 bases). There are 16 residues in the CDR3. V was shortened by 8 bases and J by 0 bases, with 14 bases between the two germline ends. In germline, CDR1 is MNHEY, CDR2 SMNVEV (reference sequence). The DNA for the CDR3 is TGTGCCAGCGGGAATCGGGGGTACTCTGGGGCCAACGTCCTGACTTTC. Its translation is CASGNRGYSGANVLTF.